What follows is one T cell receptor (beta chain) and its context. Its target is unknown. Indicated treatment: roughly 10-day PBMC culture with coronavirus spike peptide pools or control peptides (ViraFEST assay). CDR1 DFQATT and CDR2 SNEGSKA come from the germline V gene (reference sequence). CDR3 length equals 16 residues. Trimming removed 2 bases from V and 2 bases from J; junction bases left unmatched: 10. The Oncomine TCR Beta short-read assay sequenced DNA from cultured CD4+ T cells. TCRdb processed the PCR reads anew with MiXCR; each CDR3 protein has one entry. The data contain fewer than 11,000 distinct CDR3 sequences, around 28% of them seen just once; the ten biggest clones take up around 46%. This sample stems from a study of vaccination and CD4 T cells after COVID-19.

The chain recombines TRBV20-1 with TRBJ2-3, with 7 nucleotides matching TRBD2. Sequences were derived from CD4+ T cells from blood, cultured in vitro, sampled before SARS-CoV-2 vaccination. This clonotype was sampled from a human donor who received a COVID-19 vaccine. The CDR3 bases are TGCAGTGCTAGAAGGGGAGGGCTAGCGGACACAGATACGCAGTATTTT. This translates into CSARRGGLADTDTQYF.